Detailed here is one T cell receptor (beta chain). The same CDR3 is also encoded by other DNA sequences in this sample. These data belong to a study of blood T cell repertoires in COVID-19. Overall study context: Samples representing acute and convalescent COVID-19 were sourced from the United States, Italy and Spain. PBMCs, B-cell-depleted T cells, or T cells were the source of the cDNA or gDNA that made up the material.

This CDR3 has 15 residues. Per the germline V gene, CDR1 is LNHDA and CDR2 is SQIVND (reference sequence). The ends lost 3 bases at V and 1 base at J; junction bases unmatched: 3. Per the authors' pipeline: Using reference gene primer amplification, nucleated cell counts were estimated. Profiled with immunoSEQ multiplex PCR; TCRdb holds only in-frame clones, not every one. V and J calls and clone size are given by that table; D and trimming were obtained from the DNA. Here the sample spans roughly 150,000 clones, more than 85% being singletons. Sequencing input: peripheral blood. The TCR comes from a woman aged 70-85 years with acute or convalescent COVID-19. The rearrangement links TRBV19 to TRBJ1-5; 7 bases line up with TRBD1. The CDR3 spells CASSITGVSNQPQHF. The CDR3 DNA sequence: TGTGCCAGTAGTATTACAGGGGTAAGCAATCAGCCCCAGCATTTT.